A selection of T cell receptor beta chains follows, all from one sample in a study of Ad26.COV2.S vaccination and SARS-CoV-2 variants. Assay used: immunoSEQ multiplex PCR; TCRdb lists only in-frame clones, some missing. Altogether about 470,000 clones are present, 90% being singletons, with the ten largest covering under 4.5%. Sequencing used peripheral blood, obtained in a trial of Ad26.COV2.S vaccine versus placebo. The receptors were sampled from a person aged 18-65 years who received the Ad26.COV2.S COVID-19 vaccine or a placebo. Each CDR3 is given with its conserved first and last residue. Fields, in order: V gene, clone size, D gene, J gene, CDR3 protein, CDR3 DNA. A D gene is named only where the DNA matches it firmly. Clone size is stated in some rows and not others, as once, few, many or a class when expanded.

>TRBV6-5|NA|NA|TRBJ2-3
CALRRGVGPDTQYF
TGTGCCTTACGGAGGGGTGTTGGCCCAGATACGCAGTATTTT
>TRBV30|once|NA|TRBJ2-7
CAWSEIGNYEQYF
TGTGCCTGGAGTGAAATAGGGAACTACGAGCAGTACTTC
>TRBV7-8|NA|NA|TRBJ2-4
CASSLGLGVGDIQYF
TGTGCCAGCAGCTTAGGTTTGGGGGTAGGGGACATTCAGTACTTC
>TRBV18|NA|NA|TRBJ2-5
CASSLPGPETQYF
TGTGCCAGCTCACTACCAGGGCCCGAGACCCAGTACTTC
>TRBV9|few|TRBD2|TRBJ2-7
CASSIGLAGNYEQYF
TGTGCCAGCAGCATCGGACTAGCTGGAAACTACGAGCAGTACTTC
>TRBV6-5|NA|NA|TRBJ2-3
CASRVGGGNFRTQYF
TGTGCCAGCAGGGTCGGAGGGGGTAACTTCCGTACGCAGTATTTT
>TRBV20-1|NA|NA|TRBJ1-1
CSASRPNEAFF
TGCAGTGCTAGTCGGCCGAACGAAGCTTTCTTT
>TRBV5-6|once|NA|TRBJ2-5
CASSQGGGGETQYF
TGTGCCAGCAGCCAGGGGGGAGGTGGCGAGACCCAGTACTTC
>TRBV2|NA|NA|TRBJ2-7
CASSDGRGNYEQYF
TGTGCCAGCAGTGACGGCAGGGGAAACTACGAGCAGTACTTC
>TRBV28|NA|TRBD1|TRBJ2-3
CATAGGVGTDTQYF
TGTGCCACCGCAGGGGGAGTGGGCACAGATACGCAGTATTTT
>TRBV7-2|NA|NA|TRBJ1-4
CASSLGVGEKLFF
TGTGCCAGCAGCTTAGGAGTTGGTGAAAAACTGTTTTTT
>TRBV27|NA|NA|TRBJ2-3
CASSLRWTDTQYF
TGTGCCAGCAGTTTAAGGTGGACAGATACGCAGTATTTT
>TRBV28|once|NA|TRBJ2-5
CASSLGTTQETQYF
TGTGCCAGCAGTTTAGGAACGACGCAAGAGACCCAGTACTTC
>TRBV28|once|TRBD1|TRBJ2-7
CASSPSRDRAYEQYF
TGTGCCAGCAGTCCATCTCGGGACAGAGCTTACGAGCAGTACTTC
>TRBV9|NA|NA|TRBJ2-7
CASKGGGHEQYF
TGTGCCAGCAAAGGAGGAGGGCACGAGCAGTACTTC
>TRBV7-9|NA|NA|TRBJ2-2
CASSLDQTGELFF
TGTGCCAGCAGCTTAGACCAGACCGGGGAGCTGTTTTTT
>TRBV2|NA|TRBD1|TRBJ2-7
CASSSTGSAYEQYF
TGTGCCAGCAGCTCGACAGGGAGTGCCTACGAGCAGTACTTC
>TRBV7-2|NA|NA|TRBJ2-7
CASSLDRAYEQYF
TGTGCCAGCAGCTTAGACAGGGCGTACGAGCAGTACTTC
>TRBV10-3|NA|TRBD2|TRBJ2-7
CASALAGGGHEQYF
TGTGCCAGCGCACTAGCGGGAGGGGGCCACGAGCAGTACTTC
>TRBV11-2|NA|NA|TRBJ2-7
CASSLSPEGRSYEQYF
TGTGCCAGCAGCCTTTCCCCCGAGGGTAGGTCCTACGAGCAGTACTTC
>TRBV6-2/TRBV6-3|NA|NA|TRBJ1-5
CASSSQGVSNQPQHF
TGTGCCAGCAGTTCACAGGGAGTGAGCAATCAGCCCCAGCATTTT
>TRBV4-2|NA|NA|TRBJ2-1
CASSQEIPWGQFF
TGTGCCAGCAGCCAAGAAATTCCGTGGGGGCAGTTCTTC
>TRBV19|NA|NA|TRBJ1-1
CASRSFGGSGTEAFF
TGTGCCAGTAGATCGTTCGGGGGCTCGGGCACTGAAGCTTTCTTT
>TRBV7-2|NA|TRBD1|TRBJ1-1
CASSSRTGLGNTEAFF
TGTGCCAGCAGCTCGCGGACAGGGCTAGGGAACACTGAAGCTTTCTTT
>TRBV7-2|NA|NA|TRBJ2-2
CASSLYSGQVTGELFF
TGTGCCAGCAGCTTATACTCGGGGCAAGTCACCGGGGAGCTGTTTTTT
>TRBV7-2|NA|NA|TRBJ2-2
CASSLYDTGELFF
TGTGCCAGCAGCTTATACGACACCGGGGAGCTGTTTTTT
>TRBV6-6|NA|TRBD2|TRBJ2-1
CASSYSEGLAGNEQFF
TGTGCCAGCAGTTACTCAGAGGGACTAGCGGGGAATGAGCAGTTCTTC
>TRBV5-4|once|TRBD1|TRBJ2-2
CASSSRTGVGELFF
TGTGCCAGCAGCTCCCGGACAGGGGTCGGGGAGCTGTTTTTT
>TRBV7-3|few|NA|TRBJ1-1
CASSSQRNTEAFF
TGTGCCAGCAGCTCTCAACGGAACACTGAAGCTTTCTTT
>TRBV28|NA|NA|TRBJ2-1
CAVALMGGPYNEQFF
TGTGCCGTCGCGTTGATGGGGGGCCCCTACAATGAGCAGTTCTTC
>TRBV10-3|many|TRBD2|TRBJ2-2
CAIRGPGLAKRRTGELFF
TGTGCCATCAGGGGGCCGGGACTAGCGAAGAGACGCACCGGGGAGCTGTTTTTT
>TRBV5-5|NA|NA|TRBJ1-6
CASSSSTGHNSPLHF
TGTGCCAGCAGCTCTTCCACCGGACACAATTCACCCCTCCACTTT
>TRBV4-1|NA|NA|TRBJ2-1
CASSQPRLSRHDNEQFF
TGCGCCAGCAGCCAACCTCGACTCTCCCGGCATGACAATGAGCAGTTCTTC
>TRBV5-4|NA|TRBD1|TRBJ2-2
CASSLDRGPGELFF
TGTGCCAGCAGCTTGGACAGGGGACCCGGGGAGCTGTTTTTT